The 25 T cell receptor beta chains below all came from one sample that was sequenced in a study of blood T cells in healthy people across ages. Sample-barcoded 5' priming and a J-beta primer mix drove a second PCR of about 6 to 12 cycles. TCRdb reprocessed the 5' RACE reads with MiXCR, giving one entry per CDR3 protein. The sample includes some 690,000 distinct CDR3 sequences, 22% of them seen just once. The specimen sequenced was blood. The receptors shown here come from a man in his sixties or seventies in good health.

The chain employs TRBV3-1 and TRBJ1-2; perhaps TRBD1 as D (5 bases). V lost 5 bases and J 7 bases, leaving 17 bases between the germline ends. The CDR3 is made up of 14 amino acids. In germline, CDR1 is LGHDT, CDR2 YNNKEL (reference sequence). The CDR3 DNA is TGTGCCAGCAGCGTCCGGGGGGGTAGAGGTGGCTACACCTTC. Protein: CASSVRGGRGGYTF.

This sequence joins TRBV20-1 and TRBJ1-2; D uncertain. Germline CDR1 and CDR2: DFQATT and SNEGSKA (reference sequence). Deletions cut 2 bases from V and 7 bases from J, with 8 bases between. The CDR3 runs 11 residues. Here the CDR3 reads CSARSGRGYTF. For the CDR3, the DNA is TGCAGTGCTAGAAGCGGGCGTGGCTACACCTTC.

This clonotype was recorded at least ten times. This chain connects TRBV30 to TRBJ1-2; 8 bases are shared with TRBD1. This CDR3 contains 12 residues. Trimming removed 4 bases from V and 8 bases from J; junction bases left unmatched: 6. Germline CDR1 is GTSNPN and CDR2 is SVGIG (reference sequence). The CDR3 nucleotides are TGTGCCTGGAACGGACAGGGAATGGGCTACACCTTC. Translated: CAWNGQGMGYTF.

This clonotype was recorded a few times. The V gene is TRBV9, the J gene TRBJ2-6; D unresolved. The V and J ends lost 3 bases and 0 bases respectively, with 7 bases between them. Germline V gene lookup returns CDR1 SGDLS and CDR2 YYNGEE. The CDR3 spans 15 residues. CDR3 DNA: TGTGCCAGCAGCGGCAGAGACTCTGGGGCCAACGTCCTGACTTTC. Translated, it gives CASSGRDSGANVLTF.

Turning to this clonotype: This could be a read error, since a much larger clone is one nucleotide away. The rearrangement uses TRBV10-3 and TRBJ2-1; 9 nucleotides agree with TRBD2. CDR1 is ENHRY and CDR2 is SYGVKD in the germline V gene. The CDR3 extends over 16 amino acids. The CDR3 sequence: CAISEGGRAHGNVQFF. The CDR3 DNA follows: TGTGCCATCAGTGAGGGCGGGAGGGCCCATGGGAATGTGCAGTTCTTC.

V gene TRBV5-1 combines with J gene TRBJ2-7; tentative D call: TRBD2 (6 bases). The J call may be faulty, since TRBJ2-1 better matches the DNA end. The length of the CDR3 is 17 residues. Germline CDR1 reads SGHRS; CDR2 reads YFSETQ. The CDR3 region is CASSLLSSGGEYNEQFF. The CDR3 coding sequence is TGCGCCAGCAGCTTGCTTTCTTCAGGAGGGGAATACAATGAGCAGTTCTTC.

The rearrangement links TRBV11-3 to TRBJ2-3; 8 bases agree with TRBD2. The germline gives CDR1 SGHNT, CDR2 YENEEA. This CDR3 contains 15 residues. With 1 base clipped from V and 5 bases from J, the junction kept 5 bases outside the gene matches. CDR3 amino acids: CASSLAGRAKDTQYF. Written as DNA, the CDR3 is TGTGCCAGCAGCTTAGCCGGGAGGGCCAAAGATACGCAGTATTTT. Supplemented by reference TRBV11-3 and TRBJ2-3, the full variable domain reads EAGVVQSPRYKIIEKKQPVAFWCNPISGHNTLYWYLQNLGQGPELLIRYENEEAVDDSQLPKDRFSAERLKGVDSTLKIQPAELGDSAVYLCASSLAGRAKDTQYFGPGTRLTVL.

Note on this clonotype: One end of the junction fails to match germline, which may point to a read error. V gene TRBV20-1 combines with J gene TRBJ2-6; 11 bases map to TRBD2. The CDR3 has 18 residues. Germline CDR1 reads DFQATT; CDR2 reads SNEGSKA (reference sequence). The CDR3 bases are TGCAGTGCTAGCTTAGCGGGAGGGTTCGGCTCTGGGGCCGACGTCCTGACTTTC. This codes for CSASLAGGFGSGADVLTF.

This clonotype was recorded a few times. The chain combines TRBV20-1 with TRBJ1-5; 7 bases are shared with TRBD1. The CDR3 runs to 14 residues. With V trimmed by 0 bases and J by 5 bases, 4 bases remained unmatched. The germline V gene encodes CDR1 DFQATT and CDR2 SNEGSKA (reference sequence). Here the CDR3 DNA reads TGCAGTGCTAGAGATGGACAGGTTGATCAGCCCCAGCATTTT. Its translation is CSARDGQVDQPQHF.

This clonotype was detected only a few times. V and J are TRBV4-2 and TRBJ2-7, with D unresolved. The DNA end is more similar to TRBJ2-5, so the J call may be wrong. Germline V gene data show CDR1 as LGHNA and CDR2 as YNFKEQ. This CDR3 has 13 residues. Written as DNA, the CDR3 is TGTGCCAGCAGCCAAGATGTACGGGAGACCCAGTACTTC. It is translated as CASSQDVRETQYF.

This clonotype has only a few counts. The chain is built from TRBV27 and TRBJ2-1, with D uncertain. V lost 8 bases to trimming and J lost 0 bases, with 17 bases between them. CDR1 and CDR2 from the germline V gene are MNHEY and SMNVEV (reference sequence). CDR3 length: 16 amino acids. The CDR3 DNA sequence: TGTGCCAGCGGGGAACGGGCCCTAAGCTCCTACAATGAGCAGTTCTTC. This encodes CASGERALSSYNEQFF.

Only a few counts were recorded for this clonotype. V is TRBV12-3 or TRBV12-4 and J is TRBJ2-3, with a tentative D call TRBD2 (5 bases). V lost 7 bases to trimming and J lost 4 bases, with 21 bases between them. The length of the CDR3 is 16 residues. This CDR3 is CASTNIGLSKADTQYF. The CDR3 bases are TGTGCCAGCACCAACATTGGACTCTCGAAGGCAGATACGCAGTATTTT.

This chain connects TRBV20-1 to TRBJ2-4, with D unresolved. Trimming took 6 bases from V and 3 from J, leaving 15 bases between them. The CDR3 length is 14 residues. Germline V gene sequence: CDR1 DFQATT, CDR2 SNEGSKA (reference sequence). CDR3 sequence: CSAPDPFGKNIQYF. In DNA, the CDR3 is TGCAGTGCCCCAGATCCCTTCGGCAAAAACATTCAGTACTTC.

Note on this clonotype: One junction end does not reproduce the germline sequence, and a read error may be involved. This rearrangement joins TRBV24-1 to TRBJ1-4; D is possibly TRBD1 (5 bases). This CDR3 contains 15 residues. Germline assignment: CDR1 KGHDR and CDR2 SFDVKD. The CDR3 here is CTTSEHGAPGEKLFF. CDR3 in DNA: TGTACCACCAGTGAGCATGGGGCACCGGGGGAAAAACTGTTTTTT.

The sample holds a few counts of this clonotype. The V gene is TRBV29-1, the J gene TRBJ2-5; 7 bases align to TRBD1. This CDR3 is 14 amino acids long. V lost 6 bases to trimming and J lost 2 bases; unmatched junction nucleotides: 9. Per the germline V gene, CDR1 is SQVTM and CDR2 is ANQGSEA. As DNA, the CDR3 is TGCAGCGTCGAGGGGGCAGGGTGGCAAGAGACCCAGTACTTC. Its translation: CSVEGAGWQETQYF.

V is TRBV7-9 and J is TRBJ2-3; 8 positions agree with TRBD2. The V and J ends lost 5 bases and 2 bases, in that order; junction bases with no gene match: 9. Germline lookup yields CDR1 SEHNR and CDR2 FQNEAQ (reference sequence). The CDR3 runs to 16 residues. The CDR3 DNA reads TGTGCCAGCAGCGGGTCGGGAGGGACTCCCACAGATACGCAGTATTTT. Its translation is CASSGSGGTPTDTQYF.

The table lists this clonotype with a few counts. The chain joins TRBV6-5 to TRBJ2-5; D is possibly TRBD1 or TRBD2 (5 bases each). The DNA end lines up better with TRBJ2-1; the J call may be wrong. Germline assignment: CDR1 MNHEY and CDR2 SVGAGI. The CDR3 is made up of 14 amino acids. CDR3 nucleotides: TGTGCCAGCAGTGCCGACCGGGGCCTCAATGAGCAGTTCTTC. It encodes CASSADRGLNEQFF.

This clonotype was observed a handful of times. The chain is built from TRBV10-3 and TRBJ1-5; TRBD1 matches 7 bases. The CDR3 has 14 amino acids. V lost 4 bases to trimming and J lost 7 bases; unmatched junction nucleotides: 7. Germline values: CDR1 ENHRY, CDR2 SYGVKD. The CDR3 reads CAISGGQGDQPQHF. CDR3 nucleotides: TGTGCCATCAGTGGCGGCCAGGGGGACCAGCCCCAGCATTTT.

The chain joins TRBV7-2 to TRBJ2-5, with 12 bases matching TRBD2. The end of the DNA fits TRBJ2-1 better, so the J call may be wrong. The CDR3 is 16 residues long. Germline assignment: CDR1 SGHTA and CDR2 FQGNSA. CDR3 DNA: TGTGCCAGCAGTACCACGGGACTAGCGGGTACCAATGAGCAGTTCTTC. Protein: CASSTTGLAGTNEQFF.

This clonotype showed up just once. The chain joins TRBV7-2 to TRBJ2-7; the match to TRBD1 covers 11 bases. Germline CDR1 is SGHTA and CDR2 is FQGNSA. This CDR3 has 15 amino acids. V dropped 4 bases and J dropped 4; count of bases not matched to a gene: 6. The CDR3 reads CASSSPGQGVYEQYV. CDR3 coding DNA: TGTGCCAGCAGCTCACCGGGACAGGGGGTATACGAGCAGTACGTC.

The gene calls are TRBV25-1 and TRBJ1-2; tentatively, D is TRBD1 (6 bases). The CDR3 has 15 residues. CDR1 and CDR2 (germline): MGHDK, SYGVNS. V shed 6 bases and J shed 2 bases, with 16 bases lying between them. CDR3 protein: CASSGVRGNNYGYTF. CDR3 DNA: TGTGCCAGCAGCGGAGTAAGGGGGAACAACTATGGCTACACCTTC.

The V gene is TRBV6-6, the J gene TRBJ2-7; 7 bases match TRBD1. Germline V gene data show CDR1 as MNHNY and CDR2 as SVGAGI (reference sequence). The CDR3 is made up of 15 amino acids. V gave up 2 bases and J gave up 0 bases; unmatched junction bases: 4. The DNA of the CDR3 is TGTGCCAGCAGTTACGGCGACAGGGTCTCCTACGAGCAGTACTTC. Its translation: CASSYGDRVSYEQYF.

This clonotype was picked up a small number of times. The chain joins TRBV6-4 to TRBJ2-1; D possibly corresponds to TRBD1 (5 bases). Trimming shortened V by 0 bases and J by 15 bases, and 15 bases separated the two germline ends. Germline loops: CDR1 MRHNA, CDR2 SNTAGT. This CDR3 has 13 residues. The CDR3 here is CASSDSQRGKTFF. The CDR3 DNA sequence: TGTGCCAGCAGTGACTCGCAAAGGGGCAAAACGTTCTTC.

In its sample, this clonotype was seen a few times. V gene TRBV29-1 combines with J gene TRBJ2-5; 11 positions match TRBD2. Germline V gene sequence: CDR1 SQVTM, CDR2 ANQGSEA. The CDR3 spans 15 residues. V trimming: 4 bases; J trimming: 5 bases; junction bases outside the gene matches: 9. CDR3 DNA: TGCAGCGTTGCCCCTATAGCGGGGGGGCTGGAGACCCAGTACTTC. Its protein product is CSVAPIAGGLETQYF.

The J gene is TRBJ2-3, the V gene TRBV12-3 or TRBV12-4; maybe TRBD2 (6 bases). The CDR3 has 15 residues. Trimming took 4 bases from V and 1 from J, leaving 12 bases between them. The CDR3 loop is CASSSSSSGTDTQYF. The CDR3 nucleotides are TGTGCCAGCAGTTCATCTTCTAGCGGCACAGATACGCAGTATTTT.